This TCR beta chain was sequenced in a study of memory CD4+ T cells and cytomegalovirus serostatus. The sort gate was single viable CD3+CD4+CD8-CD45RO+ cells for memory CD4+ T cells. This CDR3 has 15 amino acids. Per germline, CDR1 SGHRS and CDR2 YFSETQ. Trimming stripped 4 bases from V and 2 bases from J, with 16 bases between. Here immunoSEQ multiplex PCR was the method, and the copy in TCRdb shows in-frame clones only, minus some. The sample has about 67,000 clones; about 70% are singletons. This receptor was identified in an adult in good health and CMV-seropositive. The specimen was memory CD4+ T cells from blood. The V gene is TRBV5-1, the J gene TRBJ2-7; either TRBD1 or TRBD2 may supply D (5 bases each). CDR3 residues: CASSPGSSLAYEQYF. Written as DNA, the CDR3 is TGCGCCAGCAGCCCAGGGAGTTCACTGGCCTACGAGCAGTACTTC. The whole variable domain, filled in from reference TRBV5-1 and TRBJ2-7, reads KAGVTQTPRYLIKTRGQQVTLSCSPISGHRSVSWYQQTPGQGLQFLFEYFSETQRNKGNFPGRFSGRQFSNSRSEMNVSTLELGDSALYLCASSPGSSLAYEQYFGPGTRLTVT.